These 12 T cell receptor beta chains originate from one sample sequenced in a study of response to subunit inactivated influenza vaccine. A single record per CDR3 protein comes from TCRdb applying MiXCR to the RT-PCR reads. The table lists about 300,000 distinct CDR3 sequences, about 20% of them singletons. Source: PBMCs from blood, taken less than 22 months after vaccination. The source is a man in his fifties or sixties who received an inactivated influenza vaccine.

The chain carries TRBV7-6 and TRBJ1-1; D ambiguous. The length of the CDR3 is 13 residues. Trimming stripped 5 bases from V and 6 bases from J, with 13 bases between. The germline V gene encodes CDR1 SGHVS and CDR2 FNYEAQ. The CDR3 loop reads CASSGGMVSEAFF. DNA for the CDR3: TGTGCCAGCAGCGGCGGGATGGTTTCTGAAGCTTTCTTT.

This rearrangement joins TRBV9 to TRBJ2-5, with 7 bases fitting TRBD2. Germline V gene lookup returns CDR1 SGDLS and CDR2 YYNGEE. Germline trimming cut 4 bases from V and 5 bases from J; bases unmatched to any gene: 11. This CDR3 spans 15 amino acids. CDR3 sequence: CASSLWGGTLETQYF. The CDR3 region has the DNA TGTGCCAGCAGCCTCTGGGGAGGGACTCTGGAGACCCAGTACTTC.

The CDR3 region has the DNA TGCAGTGCGACCGACAGGGGCCGGGAAGCTTTCTTT. Translating gives CSATDRGREAFF. The rearrangement uses TRBV20-1 and TRBJ1-1, with 8 nucleotides matching TRBD1. The trim removed 6 bases at V and 8 bases at J, leaving 8 bases unmatched. From germline, CDR1 is DFQATT and CDR2 SNEGSKA (reference sequence). The CDR3 runs to 12 residues.

A few counts support this clonotype. The V and J genes are TRBV6-1 and TRBJ2-3; TRBD1 agrees at 7 bases. V trimming: 6 bases; J trimming: 2 bases; junction bases outside the gene matches: 8. CDR1 is MNHNS, CDR2 SASEGT, per germline. The CDR3 totals 15 residues. The CDR3 sequence: CASRKTGSHTDTQYF. In nucleotides, the CDR3 is TGTGCCAGCAGGAAGACAGGGTCCCACACAGATACGCAGTATTTT.

The chain combines TRBV29-1 with TRBJ2-2, with 14 bases fitting TRBD2. The CDR3 spans 13 residues. Germline values: CDR1 SQVTM, CDR2 ANQGSEA. The J segment lost 10 bases and the V segment lost 4 bases, leaving 2 bases of the junction unmatched. The CDR3, as DNA: TGCAGCGTTGGGGGACTAGCGGGAGAGGAGCTGTTTTTT. It encodes CSVGGLAGEELFF.

This chain joins TRBV7-2 and TRBJ1-2; weak D call: TRBD1 (5 bases). This CDR3 has 13 amino acids. The ends were cut back, 3 bases at V and 7 bases at J, with 12 bases in the middle. Germline CDR1 reads SGHTA; CDR2 reads FQGNSA. The DNA for the CDR3 is TGTGCCAGCAGCTTTCAGGGCGGGGGTGGCTACACCTTC. Translating gives CASSFQGGGGYTF.

This clonotype was counted a few times. V usage is TRBV20-1 and J usage is TRBJ1-4; D remains ambiguous. The germline V gene has CDR1 DFQATT and CDR2 SNEGSKA (reference sequence). Between the trimmed V and J ends, which lost 5 bases and 6 bases, there was a span of 16 bases. The CDR3 length is 14 residues. The CDR3 DNA reads as TGCAGTGCTCAAATCCCAGGTGGTCATGAAAAACTGTTTTTT. Translating it yields CSAQIPGGHEKLFF.

This clonotype was seen a few times. The rearrangement joins TRBV6-2 or TRBV6-3 to TRBJ1-2, with a possible D match to TRBD1 (5 bases). This CDR3 spans 13 amino acids. Trimming removed 6 bases from V and 4 bases from J, with 12 bases in between. Germline CDR1 and CDR2: MNHEY and SVGEGT. This CDR3 reads CASSPGHVYGYTF. As DNA, the CDR3 is TGTGCCAGCAGCCCCGGACACGTCTATGGCTACACCTTC.

This clonotype has more than one count but fewer than ten. CDR3 coding DNA: TGTGCCAGCAGCCCACTAACCGACAGGTCCGACTATGGCTACACCTTC. Its translation is CASSPLTDRSDYGYTF. The V gene is TRBV5-6, the J gene TRBJ1-2, with a tentative D call TRBD1 (6 bases). The CDR3 is 16 amino acids. V was pared by 4 bases and J by 3 bases, with 19 bases between. Per germline, CDR1 SGHDT and CDR2 YYEEEE.

V gene TRBV12-3 or TRBV12-4 combines with J gene TRBJ1-2, with unresolved D. V dropped 1 base and J dropped 1 base, with 7 bases sitting between them. This CDR3 is built from 14 residues. CDR3 amino acids: CASSLGTVNYGYTF. CDR3 nucleotide sequence: TGTGCCAGCAGTTTAGGAACTGTTAACTATGGCTACACCTTC.

There are a few counts of this clonotype. This chain uses TRBV20-1 with TRBJ2-3; 15 positions match TRBD2. Losses at the gene ends were 3 bases for V and 0 bases for J; bases not matched to a gene: 10. Germline CDR1 and CDR2: DFQATT and SNEGSKA (reference sequence). CDR3 length: 19 residues. The CDR3 protein is CSASLQGLAGGSSTDTQYF. CDR3 DNA sequence: TGCAGTGCTAGCCTCCAGGGACTAGCGGGAGGTAGTAGCACAGATACGCAGTATTTT.

This clonotype was seen a few times. The chain links TRBV11-2 to TRBJ1-1; D is unresolved. V lost 1 base to trimming and J lost 0 bases, with 9 bases between them. CDR3 length equals 15 residues. Germline-derived CDR1 and CDR2 are SGHAT and FQNNGV. As DNA, the CDR3 is TGTGCCAGCAGCTTAGGGTACAGTCTGAACACTGAAGCTTTCTTT. Protein product: CASSLGYSLNTEAFF.